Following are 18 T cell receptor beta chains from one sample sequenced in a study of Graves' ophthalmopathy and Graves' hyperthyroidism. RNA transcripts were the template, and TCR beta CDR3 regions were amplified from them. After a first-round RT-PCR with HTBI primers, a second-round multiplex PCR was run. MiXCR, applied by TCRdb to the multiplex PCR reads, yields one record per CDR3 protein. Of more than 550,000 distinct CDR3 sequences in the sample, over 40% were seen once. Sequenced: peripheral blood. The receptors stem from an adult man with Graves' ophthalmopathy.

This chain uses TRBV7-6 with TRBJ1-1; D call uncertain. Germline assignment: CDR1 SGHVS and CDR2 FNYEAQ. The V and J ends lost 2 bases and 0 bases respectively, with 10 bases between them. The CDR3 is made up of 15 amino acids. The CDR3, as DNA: TGTGCCAGCAGCTTACTAAGCGGGTTGAACACTGAAGCTTTCTTT. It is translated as CASSLLSGLNTEAFF.

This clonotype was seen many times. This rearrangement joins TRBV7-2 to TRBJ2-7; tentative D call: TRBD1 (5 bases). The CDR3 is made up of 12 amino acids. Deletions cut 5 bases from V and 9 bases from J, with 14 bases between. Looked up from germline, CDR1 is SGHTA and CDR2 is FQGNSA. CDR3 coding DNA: TGTGCCAGCAGCCCAGGACAAAGCTCGCAGTACTTC. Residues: CASSPGQSSQYF. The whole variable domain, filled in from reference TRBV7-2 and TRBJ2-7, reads GAGVSQSPSNKVTEKGKDVELRCDPISGHTALYWYRQSLGQGLEFLIYFQGNSAPDKSGLPSDRFSAERTGGSVSTLTIQRTQQEDSAVYLCASSPGQSSQYFGPGTRLTVT.

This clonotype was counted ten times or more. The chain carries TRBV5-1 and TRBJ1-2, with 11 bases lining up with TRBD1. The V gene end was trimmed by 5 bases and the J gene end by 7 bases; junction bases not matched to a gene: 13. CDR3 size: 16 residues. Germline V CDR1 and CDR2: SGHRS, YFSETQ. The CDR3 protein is CASSSNPGQGVGGYTF. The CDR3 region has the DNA TGCGCCAGCAGTTCTAACCCGGGACAGGGGGTCGGTGGCTACACCTTC.

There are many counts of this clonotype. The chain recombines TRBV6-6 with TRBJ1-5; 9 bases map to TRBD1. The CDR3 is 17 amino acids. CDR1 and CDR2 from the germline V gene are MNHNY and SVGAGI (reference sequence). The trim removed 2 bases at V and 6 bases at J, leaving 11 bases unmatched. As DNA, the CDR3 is TGTGCCAGCAGTTACGAGCTAGGGACAGGGCAGGCTCAGCCCCAGCATTTT. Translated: CASSYELGTGQAQPQHF.

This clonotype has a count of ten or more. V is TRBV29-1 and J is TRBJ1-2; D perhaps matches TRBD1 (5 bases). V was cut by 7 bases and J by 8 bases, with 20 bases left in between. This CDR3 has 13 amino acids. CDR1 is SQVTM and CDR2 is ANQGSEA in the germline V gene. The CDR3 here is CSALLGPGAGYTF. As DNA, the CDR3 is TGCAGCGCCCTCTTGGGCCCCGGGGCCGGCTACACCTTC.

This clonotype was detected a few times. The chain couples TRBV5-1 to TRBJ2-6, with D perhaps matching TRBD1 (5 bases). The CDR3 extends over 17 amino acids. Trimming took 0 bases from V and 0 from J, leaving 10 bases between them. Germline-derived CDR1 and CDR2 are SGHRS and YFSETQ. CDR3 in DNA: TGCGCCAGCAGCTTGGCCAGGGTCTCCTCTGGGGCCAACGTCCTGACTTTC. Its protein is CASSLARVSSGANVLTF.

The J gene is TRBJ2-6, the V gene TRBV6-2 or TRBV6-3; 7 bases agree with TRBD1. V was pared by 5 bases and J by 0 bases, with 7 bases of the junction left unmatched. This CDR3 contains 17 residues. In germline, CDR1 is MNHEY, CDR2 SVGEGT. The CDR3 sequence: CASSTRDRGSGANVLTF. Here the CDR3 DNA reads TGTGCCAGCAGTACCCGGGACAGAGGCTCTGGGGCCAACGTCCTGACTTTC.

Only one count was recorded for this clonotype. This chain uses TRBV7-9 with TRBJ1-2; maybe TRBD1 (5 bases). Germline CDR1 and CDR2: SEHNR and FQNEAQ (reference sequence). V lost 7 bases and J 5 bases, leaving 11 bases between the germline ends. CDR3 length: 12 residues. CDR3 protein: CASKGPYYGYTF. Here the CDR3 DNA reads TGTGCCAGCAAGGGGCCCTATTATGGCTACACCTTC.

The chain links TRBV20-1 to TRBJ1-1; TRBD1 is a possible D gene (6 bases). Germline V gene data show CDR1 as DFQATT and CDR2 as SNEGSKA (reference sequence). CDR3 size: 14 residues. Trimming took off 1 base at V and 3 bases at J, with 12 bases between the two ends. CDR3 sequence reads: CSARGGGRDTEAFF. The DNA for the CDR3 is TGCAGTGCTAGAGGGGGGGGGCGGGACACTGAAGCTTTCTTT.

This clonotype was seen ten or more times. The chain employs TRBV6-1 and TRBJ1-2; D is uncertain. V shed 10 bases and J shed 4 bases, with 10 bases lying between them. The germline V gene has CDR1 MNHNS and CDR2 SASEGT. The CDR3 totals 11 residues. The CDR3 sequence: CAIQEVYGYTF. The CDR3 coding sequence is TGTGCCATCCAGGAGGTCTATGGCTACACCTTC.

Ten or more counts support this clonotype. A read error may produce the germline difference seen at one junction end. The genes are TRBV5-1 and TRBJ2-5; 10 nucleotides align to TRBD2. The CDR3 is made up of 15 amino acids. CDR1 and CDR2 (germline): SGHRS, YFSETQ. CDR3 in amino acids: CASSLELAGRSIRRF. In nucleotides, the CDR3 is TGCGCCAGCAGCTTGGAACTAGCGGGACGATCAATTAGGCGCTTC.

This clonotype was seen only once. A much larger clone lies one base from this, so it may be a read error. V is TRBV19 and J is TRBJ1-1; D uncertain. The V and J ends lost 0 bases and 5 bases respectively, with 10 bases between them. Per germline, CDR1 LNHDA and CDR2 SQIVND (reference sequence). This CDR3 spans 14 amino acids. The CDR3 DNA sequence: TGTGCCAGTAGTATAGAGGGCGCGGCGACTGAAGCTTTCTTT. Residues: CASSIEGAATEAFF.

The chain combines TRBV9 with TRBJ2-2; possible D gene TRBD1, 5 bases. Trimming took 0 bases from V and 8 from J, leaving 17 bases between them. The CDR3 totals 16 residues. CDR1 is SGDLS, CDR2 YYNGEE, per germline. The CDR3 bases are TGTGCCAGCAGCGTAGAATCAGGGTTGATGGCTGGGGAGCTGTTTTTT. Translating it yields CASSVESGLMAGELFF.

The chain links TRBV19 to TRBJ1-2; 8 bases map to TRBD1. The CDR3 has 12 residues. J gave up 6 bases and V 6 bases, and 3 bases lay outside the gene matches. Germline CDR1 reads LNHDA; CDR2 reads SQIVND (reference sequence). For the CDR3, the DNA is TGTGCCAGTAGAAGGACAGGGCATGGCTACACCTTC. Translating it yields CASRRTGHGYTF. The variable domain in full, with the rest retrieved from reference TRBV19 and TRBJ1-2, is DGGITQSPKYLFRKEGQNVTLSCEQNLNHDAMYWYRQDPGQGLRLIYYSQIVNDFQKGDIAEGYSVSREKKESFPLTVTSAQKNPTAFYLCASRRTGHGYTFGSGTRLTVV.

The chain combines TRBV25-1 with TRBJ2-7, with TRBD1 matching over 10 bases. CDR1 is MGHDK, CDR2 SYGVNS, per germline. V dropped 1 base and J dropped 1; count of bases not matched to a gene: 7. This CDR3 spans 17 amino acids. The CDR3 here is CASSESMGTGASYEQYF. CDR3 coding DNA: TGTGCCAGCAGTGAATCCATGGGGACAGGGGCTTCCTACGAGCAGTACTTC.

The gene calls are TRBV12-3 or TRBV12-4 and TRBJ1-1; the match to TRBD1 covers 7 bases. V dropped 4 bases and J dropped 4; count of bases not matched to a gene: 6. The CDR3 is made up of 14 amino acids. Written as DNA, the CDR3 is TGTGCCAGCAGTTACAAGACAGGGATCACTGAAGCTTTCTTT. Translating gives CASSYKTGITEAFF.

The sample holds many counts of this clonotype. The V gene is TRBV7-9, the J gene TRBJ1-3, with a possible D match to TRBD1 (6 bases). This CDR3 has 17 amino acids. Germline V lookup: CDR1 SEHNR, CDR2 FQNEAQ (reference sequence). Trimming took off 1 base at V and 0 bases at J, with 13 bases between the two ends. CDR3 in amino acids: CASSLGAGALSGNTIYF. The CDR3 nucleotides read TGTGCCAGCAGCTTAGGCGCGGGGGCTCTCTCTGGAAACACCATATATTTT.

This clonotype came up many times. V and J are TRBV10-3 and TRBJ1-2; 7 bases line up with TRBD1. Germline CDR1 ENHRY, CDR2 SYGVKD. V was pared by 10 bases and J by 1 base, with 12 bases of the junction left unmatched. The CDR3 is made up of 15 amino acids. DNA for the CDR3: TGTGCCAGCAGCTCCGGGACAGCCAGTAACTATGGCTACACCTTC. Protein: CASSSGTASNYGYTF.